Shown below are 4 T cell receptor beta chains from a single sample sequenced in a study of response to subunit inactivated influenza vaccine. In TCRdb, the RT-PCR reads were re-called with MiXCR into one record per CDR3 protein. The top ten hold around 6.5% of the sample, which has 650,000 to 800,000 distinct CDR3 sequences, over 11% seen once. The sample in question was PBMCs from blood, obtained around 15 days before vaccination. Source of these receptors: a man aged 50-59 years who received an inactivated influenza vaccine.

The rearrangement joins TRBV20-1 to TRBJ2-3, with 9 bases matching TRBD2. Losses at the gene ends were 5 bases for V and 0 bases for J; bases not matched to a gene: 15. This CDR3 contains 18 residues. Per germline, CDR1 DFQATT and CDR2 SNEGSKA (reference sequence). CDR3 sequence (DNA): TGCAGTGCTCCCCCCCTAGGTAGCGGGGGCCTTAGCACAGATACGCAGTATTTT. It specifies CSAPPLGSGGLSTDTQYF.

This clonotype was detected a few times. The rearrangement links TRBV7-9 to TRBJ1-2; possible D gene TRBD1, 6 bases. V was shortened by 2 bases and J by 10 bases, with 11 bases between the two germline ends. CDR3 size: 12 residues. Looked up from germline, CDR1 is SEHNR and CDR2 is FQNEAQ (reference sequence). The chain's CDR3 is CASSLWGRDYTF. The CDR3 DNA follows: TGTGCCAGCAGCTTATGGGGGCGGGACTACACCTTC.

CDR3 region: CASSSLRGADTQYF. The CDR3 bases are TGTGCCAGCAGCTCCCTCCGGGGAGCGGATACGCAGTATTTT. The chain has TRBV7-8 and TRBJ2-3; weak D call: TRBD2 (5 bases). Trimming stripped 4 bases from V and 6 bases from J, with 14 bases between. Germline assignment: CDR1 SGHVS and CDR2 FQNEAQ. This CDR3 region has 14 residues.

This clonotype was seen a handful of times. The V call is TRBV20-1, the J call TRBJ1-2; 7 bases match TRBD1. This CDR3 region has 14 residues. Germline CDR1 DFQATT, CDR2 SNEGSKA (reference sequence). V shed 5 bases, J shed 4 bases, and the junction held 10 bases outside the gene matches. CDR3 bases: TGCAGTGCTCCCGAGGGGGCGGCCGTCTATGGCTACACCTTC. Translation: CSAPEGAAVYGYTF.